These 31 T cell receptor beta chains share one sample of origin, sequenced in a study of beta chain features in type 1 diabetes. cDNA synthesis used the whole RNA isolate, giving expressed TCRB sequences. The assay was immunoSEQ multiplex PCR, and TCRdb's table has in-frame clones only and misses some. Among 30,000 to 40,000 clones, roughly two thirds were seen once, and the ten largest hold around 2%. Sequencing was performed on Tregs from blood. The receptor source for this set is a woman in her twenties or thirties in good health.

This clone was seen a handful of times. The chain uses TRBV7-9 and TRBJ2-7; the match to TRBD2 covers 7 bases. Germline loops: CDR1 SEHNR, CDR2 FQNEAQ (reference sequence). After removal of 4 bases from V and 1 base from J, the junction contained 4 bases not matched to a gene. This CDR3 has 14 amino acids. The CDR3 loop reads CASSSPGLSYEQYF. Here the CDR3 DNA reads TGTGCCAGCAGCTCTCCGGGACTATCCTACGAGCAGTACTTC.

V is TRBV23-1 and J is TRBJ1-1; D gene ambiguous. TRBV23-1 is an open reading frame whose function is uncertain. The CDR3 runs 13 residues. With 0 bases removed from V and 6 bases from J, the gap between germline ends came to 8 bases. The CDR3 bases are TGCGCCAGCAGTCAATCGTCAGGCCCTGAAGCTTTCTTT. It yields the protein CASSQSSGPEAFF.

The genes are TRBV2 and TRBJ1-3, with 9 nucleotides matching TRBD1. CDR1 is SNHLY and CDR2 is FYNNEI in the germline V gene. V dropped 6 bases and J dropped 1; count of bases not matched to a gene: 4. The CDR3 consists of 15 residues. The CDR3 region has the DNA TGTGCCAGCAGGGTCGACAGGGGGTCTGGAAACACCATATATTTT. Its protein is CASRVDRGSGNTIYF.

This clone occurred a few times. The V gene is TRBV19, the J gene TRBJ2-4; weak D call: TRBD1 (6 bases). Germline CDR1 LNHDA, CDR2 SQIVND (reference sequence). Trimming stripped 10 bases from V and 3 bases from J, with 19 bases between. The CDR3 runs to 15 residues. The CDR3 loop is CATQTGLQGKNIQYF. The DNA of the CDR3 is TGTGCCACTCAAACAGGGTTACAAGGCAAAAACATTCAGTACTTC.

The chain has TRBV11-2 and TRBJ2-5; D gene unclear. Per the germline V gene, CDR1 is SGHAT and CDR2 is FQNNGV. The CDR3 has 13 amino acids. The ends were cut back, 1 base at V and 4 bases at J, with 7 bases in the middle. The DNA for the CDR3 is TGTGCCAGCAGCTTAGGTCTTTTAGAGACCCAGTACTTC. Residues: CASSLGLLETQYF.

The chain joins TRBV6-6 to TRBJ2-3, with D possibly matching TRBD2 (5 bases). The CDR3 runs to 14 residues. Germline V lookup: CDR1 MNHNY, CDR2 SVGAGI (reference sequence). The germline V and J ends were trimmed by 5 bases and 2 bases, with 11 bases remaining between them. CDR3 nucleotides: TGTGCCAGCAGTCCGCGGGTGAACACAGATACGCAGTATTTT. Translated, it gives CASSPRVNTDTQYF.

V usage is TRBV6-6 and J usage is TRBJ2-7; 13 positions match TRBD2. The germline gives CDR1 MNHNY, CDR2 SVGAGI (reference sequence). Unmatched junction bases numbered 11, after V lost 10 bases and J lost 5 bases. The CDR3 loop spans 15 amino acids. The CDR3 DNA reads TGTGCCACCGTTCTTGGGACTAGCGGGAAACACGAGCAGTACTTC. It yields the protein CATVLGTSGKHEQYF.

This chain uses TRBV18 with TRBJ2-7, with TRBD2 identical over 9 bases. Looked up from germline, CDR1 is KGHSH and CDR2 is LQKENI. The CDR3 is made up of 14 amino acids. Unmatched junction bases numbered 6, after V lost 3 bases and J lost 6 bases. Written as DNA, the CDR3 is TGTGCCAGCTCACCCAGCGGGAGGCAATTCGAGCAGTACTTC. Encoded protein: CASSPSGRQFEQYF.

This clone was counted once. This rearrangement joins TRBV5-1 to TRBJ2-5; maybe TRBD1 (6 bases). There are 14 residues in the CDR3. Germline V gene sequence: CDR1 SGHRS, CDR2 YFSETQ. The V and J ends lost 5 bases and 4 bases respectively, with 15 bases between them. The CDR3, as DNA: TGCGCCAGCAGGAAGCAGGGACAAGGAGAGACCCAGTACTTC. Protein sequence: CASRKQGQGETQYF.

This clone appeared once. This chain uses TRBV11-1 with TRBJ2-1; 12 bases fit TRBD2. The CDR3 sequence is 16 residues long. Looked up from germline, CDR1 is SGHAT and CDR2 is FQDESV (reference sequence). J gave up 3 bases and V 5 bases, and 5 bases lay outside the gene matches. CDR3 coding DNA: TGTGCCAGCAGCCCAGAGGGACTAGCGGGCTACAATGAGCAGTTCTTC. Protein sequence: CASSPEGLAGYNEQFF.

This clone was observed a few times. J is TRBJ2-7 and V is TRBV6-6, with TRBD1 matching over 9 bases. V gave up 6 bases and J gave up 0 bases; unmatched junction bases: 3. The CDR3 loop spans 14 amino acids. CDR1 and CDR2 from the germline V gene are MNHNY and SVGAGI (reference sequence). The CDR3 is CASSRDRVSYEQYF. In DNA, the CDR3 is TGTGCCAGCAGCCGGGACAGGGTCTCCTACGAGCAGTACTTC.

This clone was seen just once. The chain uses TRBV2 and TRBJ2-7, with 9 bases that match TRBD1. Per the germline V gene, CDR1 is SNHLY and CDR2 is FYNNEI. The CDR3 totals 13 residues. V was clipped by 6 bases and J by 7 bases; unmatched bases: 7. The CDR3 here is CASRRTGDMEQYF. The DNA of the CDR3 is TGTGCCAGCAGGCGGACAGGGGACATGGAGCAGTACTTC.

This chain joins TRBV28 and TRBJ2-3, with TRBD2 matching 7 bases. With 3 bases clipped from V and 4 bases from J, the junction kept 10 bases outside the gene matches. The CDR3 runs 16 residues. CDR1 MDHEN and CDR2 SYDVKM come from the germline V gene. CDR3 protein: CASSFSGRAVADTQYF. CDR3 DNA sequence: TGTGCCAGCAGTTTCAGTGGGAGGGCCGTCGCAGATACGCAGTATTTT.

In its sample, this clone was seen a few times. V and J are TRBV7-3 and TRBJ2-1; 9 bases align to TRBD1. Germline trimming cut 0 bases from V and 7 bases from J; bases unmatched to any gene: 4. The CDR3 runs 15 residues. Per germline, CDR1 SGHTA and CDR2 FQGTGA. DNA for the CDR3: TGTGCCAGCAGCTTAACCGGGACAGGGTTGAATGAGCAGTTCTTC. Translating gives CASSLTGTGLNEQFF. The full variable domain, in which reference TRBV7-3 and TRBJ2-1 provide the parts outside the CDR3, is GAGVSQTPSNKVTEKGKYVELRCDPISGHTALYWYRQSLGQGPEFLIYFQGTGAADDSGLPNDRFFAVRPEGSVSTLKIQRTERGDSAVYLCASSLTGTGLNEQFFGPGTRLTVL.

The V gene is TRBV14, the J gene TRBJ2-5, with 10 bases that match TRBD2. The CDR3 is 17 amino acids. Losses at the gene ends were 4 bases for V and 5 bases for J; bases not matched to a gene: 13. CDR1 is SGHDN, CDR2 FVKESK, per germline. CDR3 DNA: TGTGCCAGCAGCCGTGGACTAGCGGTGGGGCTAGTCGAGACCCAGTACTTC. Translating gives CASSRGLAVGLVETQYF.

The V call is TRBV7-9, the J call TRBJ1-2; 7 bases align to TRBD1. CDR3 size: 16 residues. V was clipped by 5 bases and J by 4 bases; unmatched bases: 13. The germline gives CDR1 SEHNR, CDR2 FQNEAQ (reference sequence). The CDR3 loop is CASSRGQTQPVYGYTF. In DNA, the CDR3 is TGTGCCAGCAGCCGGGGACAGACCCAACCCGTCTATGGCTACACCTTC. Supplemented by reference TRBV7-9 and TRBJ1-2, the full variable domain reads DTGVSQNPRHKITKRGQNVTFRCDPISEHNRLYWYRQTLGQGPEFLTYFQNEAQLEKSRLLSDRFSAERPKGSFSTLEIQRTEQGDSAMYLCASSRGQTQPVYGYTFGSGTRLTVV.

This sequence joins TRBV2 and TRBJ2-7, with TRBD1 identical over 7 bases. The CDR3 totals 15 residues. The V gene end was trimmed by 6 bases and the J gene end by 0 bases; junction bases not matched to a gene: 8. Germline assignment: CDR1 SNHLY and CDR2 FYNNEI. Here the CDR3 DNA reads TGTGCCAGCAGAGCTACCGGGACAGACTCCTACGAGCAGTACTTC. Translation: CASRATGTDSYEQYF.

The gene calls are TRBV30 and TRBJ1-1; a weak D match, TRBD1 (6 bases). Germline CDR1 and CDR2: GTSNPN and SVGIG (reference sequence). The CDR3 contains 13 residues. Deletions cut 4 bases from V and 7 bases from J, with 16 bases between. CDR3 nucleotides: TGTGCCTGGAACCTGGGGGGGGCTAATGAAGCTTTCTTT. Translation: CAWNLGGANEAFF.

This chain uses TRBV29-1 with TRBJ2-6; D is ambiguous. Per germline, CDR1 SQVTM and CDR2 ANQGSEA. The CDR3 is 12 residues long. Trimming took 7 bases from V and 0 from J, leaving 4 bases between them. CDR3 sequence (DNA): TGCAGCGCCTCCTCTGGGGCCAACGTCCTGACTTTC. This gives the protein CSASSGANVLTF. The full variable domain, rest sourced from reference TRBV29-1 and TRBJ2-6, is SAVISQKPSRDICQRGTSLTIQCQVDSQVTMMFWYRQQPGQSLTLIATANQGSEATYESGFVIDKFPISRPNLTFSTLTVSNMSPEDSSIYLCSASSGANVLTFGAGSRLTVL.

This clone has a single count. For the CDR3, the DNA is TGTGCCAGTAGTATCGGTAGCGGGAGGGGGGATACGCAGTATTTT. This sequence encodes CASSIGSGRGDTQYF. V and J are TRBV19 and TRBJ2-3; TRBD2 aligns across 11 bases. The germline gives CDR1 LNHDA, CDR2 SQIVND (reference sequence). The CDR3 spans 15 residues. The V and J ends lost 3 bases and 6 bases, in that order; junction bases with no gene match: 5.

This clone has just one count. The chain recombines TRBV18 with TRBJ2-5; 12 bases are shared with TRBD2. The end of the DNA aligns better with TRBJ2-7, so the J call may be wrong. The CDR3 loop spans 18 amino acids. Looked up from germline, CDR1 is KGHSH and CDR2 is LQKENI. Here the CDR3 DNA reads TGTGCCAGCTCCTCCCGGGCGGAGACTAGCGGGAGTCTATACGAGCAGTACTTC. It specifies CASSSRAETSGSLYEQYF.

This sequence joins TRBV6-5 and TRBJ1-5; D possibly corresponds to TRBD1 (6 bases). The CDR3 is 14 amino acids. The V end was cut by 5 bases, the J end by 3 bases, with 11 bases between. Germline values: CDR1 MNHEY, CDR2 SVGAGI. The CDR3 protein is CASSIGQFNQPQHF. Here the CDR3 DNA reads TGTGCCAGCAGTATTGGACAGTTCAATCAGCCCCAGCATTTT.

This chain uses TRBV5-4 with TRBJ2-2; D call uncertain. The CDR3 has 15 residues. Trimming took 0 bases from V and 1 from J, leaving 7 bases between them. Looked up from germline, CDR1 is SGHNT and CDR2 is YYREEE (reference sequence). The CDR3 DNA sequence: TGTGCCAGCAGCTTGGACCTAGAGAACACCGGGGAGCTGTTTTTT. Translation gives CASSLDLENTGELFF. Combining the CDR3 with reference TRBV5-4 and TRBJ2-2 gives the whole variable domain ETGVTQSPTHLIKTRGQQVTLRCSSQSGHNTVSWYQQALGQGPQFIFQYYREEENGRGNFPPRFSGLQFPNYSSELNVNALELDDSALYLCASSLDLENTGELFFGEGSRLTVL.

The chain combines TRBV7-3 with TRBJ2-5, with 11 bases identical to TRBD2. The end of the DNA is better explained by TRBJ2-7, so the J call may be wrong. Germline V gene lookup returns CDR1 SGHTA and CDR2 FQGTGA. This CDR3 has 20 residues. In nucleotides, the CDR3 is TGTGCCAGCAGCTTAGGGACCAGTGGCGGACTAGCGGGTGATTCCTACGAGCAGTACTTC. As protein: CASSLGTSGGLAGDSYEQYF.

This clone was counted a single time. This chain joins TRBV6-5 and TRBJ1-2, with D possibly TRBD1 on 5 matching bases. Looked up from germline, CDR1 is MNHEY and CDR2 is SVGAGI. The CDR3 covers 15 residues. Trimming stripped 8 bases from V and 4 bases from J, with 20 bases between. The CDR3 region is CASGLLPVGGYGYTF. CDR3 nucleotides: TGTGCCAGCGGTCTGCTCCCAGTGGGGGGCTATGGCTACACCTTC.

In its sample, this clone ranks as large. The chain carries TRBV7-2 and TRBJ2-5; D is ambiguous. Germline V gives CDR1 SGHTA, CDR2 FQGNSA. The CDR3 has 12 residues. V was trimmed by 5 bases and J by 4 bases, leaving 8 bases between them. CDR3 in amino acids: CASSPGLETQYF. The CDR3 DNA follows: TGTGCCAGCAGCCCCGGTTTAGAGACCCAGTACTTC.

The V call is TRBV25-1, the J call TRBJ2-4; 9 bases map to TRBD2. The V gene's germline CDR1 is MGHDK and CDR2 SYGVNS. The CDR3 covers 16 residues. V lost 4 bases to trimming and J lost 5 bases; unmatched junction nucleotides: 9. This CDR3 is CASSVTVAGVQNIQYF. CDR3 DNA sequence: TGTGCCAGCAGTGTAACCGTAGCGGGAGTCCAAAACATTCAGTACTTC.

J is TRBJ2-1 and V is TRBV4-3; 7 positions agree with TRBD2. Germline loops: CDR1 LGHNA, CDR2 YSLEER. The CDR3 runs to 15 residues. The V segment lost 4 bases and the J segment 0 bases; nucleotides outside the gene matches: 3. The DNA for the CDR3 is TGCGCCAGCAGCCTAAGCGGGAACTCCTACAATGAGCAGTTCTTC. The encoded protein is CASSLSGNSYNEQFF.

In DNA, the CDR3 is TGTGCCAGCTCACCCCTTATCGGACAGGGGAACACTGAAGCTTTCTTT. It translates to CASSPLIGQGNTEAFF. V usage is TRBV18 and J usage is TRBJ1-1; 8 positions agree with TRBD1. CDR1 KGHSH and CDR2 LQKENI come from the germline V gene. The length of the CDR3 is 16 residues. V lost 3 bases, J lost 1 base, and 7 bases stayed unmatched. Looking up the rest from reference TRBV18 and TRBJ1-1 gives the full variable domain: NAGVMQNPRHLVRRRGQEARLRCSPMKGHSHVYWYRQLPEEGLKFMVYLQKENIIDESGMPKERFSAEFPKEGPSILRIQQVVRGDSAAYFCASSPLIGQGNTEAFFGQGTRLTVV.

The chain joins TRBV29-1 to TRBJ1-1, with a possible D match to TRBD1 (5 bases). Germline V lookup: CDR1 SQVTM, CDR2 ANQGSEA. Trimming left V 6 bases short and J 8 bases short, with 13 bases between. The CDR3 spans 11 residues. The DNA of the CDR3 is TGCAGCGTCGGACACAGCACAGAAGCTTTCTTT. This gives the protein CSVGHSTEAFF.

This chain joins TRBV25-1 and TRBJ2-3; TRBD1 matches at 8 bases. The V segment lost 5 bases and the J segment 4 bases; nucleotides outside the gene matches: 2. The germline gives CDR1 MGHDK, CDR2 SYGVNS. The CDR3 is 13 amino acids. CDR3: CASSRTGPDTQYF. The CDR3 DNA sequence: TGTGCCAGCAGTAGGACAGGGCCAGATACGCAGTATTTT.